This TCR beta chain was sequenced in a study of blood T cell repertoires in COVID-19. Overall study: Nucleic acid was either cDNA or gDNA, and it came from T cells, B-cell-depleted T cells, or PBMCs.

In the source study's methods: Nucleated cell number was recorded as an estimate derived from reference gene primer amplification. Using immunoSEQ multiplex PCR, the repertoire was profiled, and TCRdb retains in-frame clones only, with some absent. V, J and clone size were drawn from that table, and D and trimming were deduced from the DNA. The sample shows 250,000 to 350,000 clones, roughly 89% of them seen only once. Participant-reported clinical history was the basis for cohort assignment. CDR1 and CDR2 (germline): MNHEY, SVGAGI. The CDR3 totals 15 residues. The germline V and J ends were trimmed by 2 bases and 2 bases, with 9 bases remaining between them.

Sequenced input: PBMCs or T cells enriched from blood (not recorded which). This TCR was recovered from a woman younger than 30 with acute COVID-19. V and J are TRBV6-5 and TRBJ1-4; D is unresolved. The CDR3 is CASSYRGSTNEKLFF. Written as DNA, the CDR3 is TGTGCCAGCAGTTACCGAGGGTCTACTAATGAAAAACTGTTTTTT.